The 11 T cell receptor beta chains below come from one sample, sequenced in a study of blood T cells in healthy people across ages. A second PCR, run for about 7 to 11 cycles, used a sample-barcoded 5' primer plus a J-beta primer mix. TCRdb reanalysed the 5' RACE reads using MiXCR and keeps one entry per CDR3 protein. The sample includes about 590,000 distinct CDR3 sequences, roughly 30% of them seen just once. The sequenced material came from blood. The receptors come from a woman of 80 years or more in good health.

Many counts were recorded for this clonotype. V usage is TRBV20-1 and J usage is TRBJ2-5; the D is unclear. Between the trimmed V and J ends, which lost 5 bases and 2 bases, there was a span of 6 bases. Germline loops: CDR1 DFQATT, CDR2 SNEGSKA (reference sequence). The CDR3 runs to 11 residues. The CDR3: CSAQMQETQYF. CDR3 DNA: TGCAGTGCTCAAATGCAAGAGACCCAGTACTTC.

This clonotype was detected ten times or more. J is TRBJ2-5 and V is TRBV7-9, with D possibly TRBD2 on 6 matching bases. CDR1 and CDR2 from the germline V gene are SEHNR and FQNEAQ (reference sequence). There are 16 residues in the CDR3. The V end lost 2 bases, the J end lost 5 bases, and 18 bases lay between the germline ends. The CDR3 here is CASSLRGSGPRETQYF. CDR3 DNA: TGTGCCAGCAGCTTAAGAGGTAGCGGACCTCGGGAGACCCAGTACTTC.

The chain combines TRBV5-1 with TRBJ2-7, with TRBD1 matching over 11 bases. The CDR3 length is 15 residues. The V and J ends lost 7 bases and 7 bases, in that order; junction bases with no gene match: 13. The germline CDR1 and CDR2 sequences are SGHRS and YFSETQ. CDR3 sequence: CASYPGQGVRNEQYF. As DNA, the CDR3 is TGCGCCAGCTATCCGGGACAGGGGGTTCGCAATGAGCAGTACTTC.

J is TRBJ2-3 and V is TRBV3-1, with 10 bases that match TRBD1. CDR1 LGHDT and CDR2 YNNKEL come from the germline V gene (reference sequence). CDR3 size: 15 residues. V dropped 0 bases and J dropped 6; count of bases not matched to a gene: 3. In nucleotides, the CDR3 is TGTGCCAGCAGCCAAGAGGACAGGGGGTTCGATACGCAGTATTTT. Protein sequence: CASSQEDRGFDTQYF.

In its sample, this clonotype was seen a few times. This sequence joins TRBV6-6 and TRBJ2-5, with 7 nucleotides matching TRBD2. The DNA end is a closer match to TRBJ2-7, so the J assignment may be wrong. This CDR3 has 13 residues. Germline V gene lookup returns CDR1 MNHNY and CDR2 SVGAGI (reference sequence). CDR3 coding DNA: TGTGCCAGCAAAATTGGGGGGGGATACGAGCAGTACTTC. Protein product: CASKIGGGYEQYF.

This clonotype has ten or more counts. This chain connects TRBV3-1 to TRBJ2-7, with TRBD2 as a possible D gene (5 bases). Germline lookup yields CDR1 LGHDT and CDR2 YNNKEL (reference sequence). There are 15 residues in the CDR3. V was pared by 1 base and J by 5 bases, with 15 bases between. The CDR3 sequence: CASSQGKDPRDEQYF. CDR3 nucleotides: TGTGCCAGCAGCCAAGGTAAGGATCCGCGGGACGAGCAGTACTTC.

This clonotype was recorded at least ten times. The V and J genes are TRBV3-1 and TRBJ2-3, with no clear D. The CDR3 is 15 amino acids. V was trimmed by 0 bases and J by 2 bases, leaving 9 bases between them. CDR1 and CDR2 (germline): LGHDT, YNNKEL (reference sequence). CDR3 sequence reads: CASSQDQGLTDTQYF. The CDR3 DNA follows: TGTGCCAGCAGCCAAGATCAAGGCCTCACAGATACGCAGTATTTT.

This clonotype was detected many times. J is TRBJ1-2 and V is TRBV4-3; 7 bases fit TRBD1. The V and J ends lost 0 bases and 4 bases, in that order; junction bases with no gene match: 2. The CDR3 extends over 14 amino acids. CDR1 LGHNA and CDR2 YSLEER come from the germline V gene. DNA of the CDR3: TGCGCCAGCAGCCAAGATCCAGGGGGCTATGGCTACACCTTC. Translating it yields CASSQDPGGYGYTF.

This rearrangement joins TRBV11-3 to TRBJ1-2; D uncertain. The CDR3 covers 17 residues. V lost 5 bases, J lost 7 bases, and 26 bases lay in between. Germline V gene sequence: CDR1 SGHNT, CDR2 YENEEA. The CDR3 here is CASSTYRIYYLVCGYTF. CDR3 nucleotides: TGTGCCAGCAGCACCTATCGGATATACTATTTAGTGTGTGGCTACACCTTC.

Many counts were recorded for this clonotype. The chain is built from TRBV12-3 or TRBV12-4 and TRBJ2-1, with D uncertain. The CDR3 runs to 10 residues. Trimming removed 2 bases from V and 7 bases from J, with 0 bases in between. The CDR3 coding sequence is TGTGCCAGCAGTTTAAATGAGCAGTTCTTC. Protein sequence: CASSLNEQFF.

There are a few counts of this clonotype. This chain links TRBV18 with TRBJ1-1, with D perhaps matching TRBD1 (5 bases). The germline V gene has CDR1 KGHSH and CDR2 LQKENI. This CDR3 has 15 residues. The ends were cut back, 4 bases at V and 3 bases at J, with 15 bases in the middle. The DNA of the CDR3 is TGTGCCAGCTCACGGGGTTGGGGGTTGGACACTGAAGCTTTCTTT. The encoded protein is CASSRGWGLDTEAFF.